One T cell receptor (beta chain) is described in this entry. The sample is drawn from a study of blood T cell repertoires in COVID-19. Germline trimming cut 5 bases from V and 6 bases from J; bases unmatched to any gene: 19. Germline lookup yields CDR1 SGHVS and CDR2 FQNEAQ. The CDR3 runs 20 residues. In the original analysis: Cell counts per sample came from amplifying reference gene primers. Assay: immunoSEQ multiplex PCR; the TCRdb copy retains only in-frame clones and omits some. V and J calls and clone size are copied from that table; D and trimming were computed from the DNA. The repertoire holds over 250,000 clones, approximately 85% seen once, with 13% in the top ten.

The sample consisted of peripheral blood. The chain joins TRBV7-8 to TRBJ2-1; TRBD2 matches at 13 bases. This sequence originates from a human donor in a cohort sampled during active COVID-19. The DNA for the CDR3 is TGTGCCAGCAGCCCTTCTCTTGACCTGACTAGCGGGAGGAGATTCAATGAGCAGTTCTTC. Translating it yields CASSPSLDLTSGRRFNEQFF.